This TCR beta chain was found in a study of graft-versus-host responses after intestinal transplantation. Overall study: Every recipient had anti-thymocyte globulin induction and approximately three years of tacrolimus plus steroids. Study observations and caveats: Ileal or blood samples showed some GvH clones first, and such clones were also found in recipient marrow.

Trimming cost V 4 bases and J 5 bases; bases outside gene matches: 10. Germline V gene sequence: CDR1 SGHDT, CDR2 YYEEEE. There are 15 residues in the CDR3. The graft tissue was processed, and this released both intraepithelial and lamina propria lymphocytes. As concerns this clone: Antigen specificity is unknown.

TCRdb's table, derived via immunoSEQ multiplex PCR, lists solely in-frame clones and lacks some. The sample consists of 7,500 or so clones, 82% of them appearing once. Sequencing was performed on ileum tissue, taken about 130 days after transplant. J is TRBJ2-5 and V is TRBV5-6, with TRBD2 matching over 8 bases. This receptor was obtained from a human patient who received an intestinal transplant, so some T cells may come from the graft donor. The CDR3 spells CASSPGVASGETQYF. The CDR3, as DNA: TGTGCCAGCAGCCCCGGCGTGGCTAGCGGGGAGACCCAGTACTTC.